This T cell receptor beta chain was identified during a study of T cells in Graves' hyperthyroidism and ophthalmopathy (dated by TCRdb to about 2019). Concerning the study at large: TCR V-J signatures able to tell the groups apart were searched for in a discovery cohort of about a hundred patients, of whom more than 40 had Graves' ophthalmopathy and about 60 had stable Graves' hyperthyroidism. Whether ophthalmopathy could be predicted prospectively was tested in an independent validation cohort made up of some 20 hyperthyroidism patients plus 17 patients who later progressed to ophthalmopathy. The 75 to 100 discovery patients were divided at random into training and test sets in a 7:3 ratio. Thyroid tissue and blood T-cell repertoires from about six Graves' hyperthyroidism patients were also compared in the study. Following sampling, methimazole starting at 30 mg daily was given to hyperthyroidism patients, and high-dose intravenous methylprednisolone was given to ophthalmopathy patients. The paper describes TCR Vbeta CDR3 sequencing of 120 to 150 peripheral blood samples, made up of about 40 ophthalmopathy patients, 70 to 75 hyperthyroidism patients and 17 progressor patients.

Graves' hyperthyroidism was defined as stable when no progression to ophthalmopathy occurred over 18 months of follow-up. Hyperthyroidism patients were newly diagnosed, with disease duration under 2 months, and aged 18 to 65 years. Patients with uncontrolled infections, other autoimmune diseases, pregnancy or lactation were excluded. Diagnoses relied on clinical symptoms, serum thyroxine and TRAb, thyroid ultrasound and orbital computed tomography. Total RNA was extracted using Trizol reagent, and RNA quality was assessed on an Agilent 2100 Bioanalyzer. The paper as a whole reports these results and caveats: A 13 V-J signature model separated ophthalmopathy from stable hyperthyroidism, with about 88% sensitivity and just under 84% specificity in cross-validation and 80%/75% in testing. In validation, the model predicted progression to ophthalmopathy a median of about 6.8 months before onset, with about 70% sensitivity and about 75% specificity. Blood samples also contained most of the expanded thyroid clonotypes (frequency above 0.001), which suggests that blood repertoires may reflect thyroid immune responses. Sample size was not statistically predetermined, and blinding of investigators to group allocation was not performed.

This clonotype has ten or more counts. Its binding antigen is unknown. Base qualities are not recorded, but no much larger clone differs from it by a single base. Including the terminal cysteine and phenylalanine, the CDR3 comprises 14 residues. Of the read, only the CDR3 DNA is kept; its 42 bases are in frame from base 1. CDR1 and CDR2 are read off the germline V gene (reference sequence) as DFQATT and SNEGSKA. The V end gives up 3 bases and the J end 3 bases, leaving 5 bases in the junction not matched to a gene. TCR beta CDR3 regions were amplified from RNA transcripts. A first-round RT-PCR of the TCR CDR3 used the HTBI primer set with the Qiagen OneStep RT-PCR kit. Libraries were constructed in a second round of multiplex PCR, after which size selection and purification were carried out. Paired-end sequencing of the libraries was performed with 100 bp reads on an Illumina HiSeq2000. The paper's processing steps were these. Raw data were processed with SOAPnuke, discarding reads with adapters, uncalled bases, mean Phred below 15, or no exact constant-primer or identifier match. High-quality paired reads were merged with COPE v1.2.5, and unique nucleotide sequences were defined as clonotypes. MiTCR v1.1 was used to align clonotypes to the IMGT TRBV, TRBD and TRBJ reference segments. Analysis was restricted to V-J combinations with a frequency above 0.0001, which covered 99% to 99.2% of repertoires. A TCS score was defined as the ratio between F50 (clonal expansion) and ExV (chaos), using BLOSUM62-based TCRdist between CDR3 peptides within each V-J. Welch's t-statistics and random forest reduced fewer than 550 V-J features to around 14, which were used in a naive Bayes classifier (R e1071). The similarity between thyroid and blood repertoires was quantified using the Morisita-Horn index. TCRdb ran its own pipeline on the public reads, namely fastp trimming at Q25 and MiXCR clone calling, and kept in-frame beta chains. Merged by CDR3 protein, the rows form single entries marked with the most common genes and DNA. The V and J calls reflect TCRdb's pipeline rather than the authors' work. This sample holds a few hundred thousand distinct CDR3 sequences; more than 45% were observed only once. The ten largest clones add up to more than 7.5% of the sample.

Recombination linked TRBV20-1 to TRBJ2-7; 10 of the junction bases match TRBD1. Sample: peripheral blood or thyroid tissue (not recorded which). The TCR sequence derives from a woman between 18 and 30 years old with Graves' hyperthyroidism. For the CDR3, the sequence is CSARETGGIYEQYF. The DNA reads TGCAGTGCTAGGGAGACAGGGGGCATCTACGAGCAGTACTTC.